This TCR beta chain was captured in a study of T cell repertoires in cytomegalovirus infection. This CDR3 is built from 11 residues. Trimming left V 8 bases short and J 6 bases short, with 7 bases between. Germline V CDR1 and CDR2: MNHEY, SVGAGI. TCRdb called the reads again in MiXCR, with one record for every CDR3 protein. The sample lists 700,000 to 900,000 distinct CDR3 sequences; 25% to 30% were seen once. This clonotype appeared a few times. Its specificity is unknown. This TCR derives from a human donor in good health (CMV status not recorded). Some clones in this sample may be carry-over from other donors' samples. The chain employs TRBV6-5 and TRBJ2-2; D is unclear. The material sequenced was cultured CD8+ T cells from PBMCs, taken from culture after CMV antigen stimulation. The CDR3 spells CASGFAGELFF. In DNA, the CDR3 is TGTGCCAGCGGTTTCGCCGGGGAGCTGTTTTTT.